The 25 T cell receptor beta chains in this list originate from one sample, sequenced in a study of control samples from healthy donors and cancer patients. Clones were read by immunoSEQ multiplex PCR, and TCRdb kept only the in-frame ones, dropping some. The table records about 120,000 clones, around 87% of them present only once. The specimen sequenced was blood. The receptors come from a man aged 60 to 75 in good health.

As for this clone: The junction departs from the called germline gene at one end, perhaps through a read error. The chain carries TRBV25-1 and TRBJ1-1; D call uncertain. In germline, CDR1 is MGHDK, CDR2 SYGVNS. The CDR3 extends over 14 amino acids. In nucleotides, the CDR3 is TGTGCAAGCACCACGGGAACCCCGAACACTGAAGCTTTCTTT. Encoded protein: CASTTGTPNTEAFF. The full variable domain, rest sourced from reference TRBV25-1 and TRBJ1-1, is EADIYQTPRYLVIGTGKKITLECSQTMGHDKMYWYQQDPGMELHLIHYSYGVNSTEKGDLSSESTVSRIRTEHFPLTLESARPSHTSQYLCASTTGTPNTEAFFGQGTRLTVV.

This sequence joins TRBV11-2 and TRBJ2-7, with D unresolved. CDR1 SGHAT and CDR2 FQNNGV come from the germline V gene. The germline V and J ends were trimmed by 5 bases and 4 bases, with 12 bases remaining between them. CDR3 length: 13 amino acids. CDR3 nucleotide sequence: TGTGCCAGCAGCACCCCGAACGTTTACGAGCAGTACTTC. Its protein is CASSTPNVYEQYF.

This clone was counted a single time. The chain carries TRBV10-1 and TRBJ2-7; unclear D gene. V was cut by 7 bases and J by 4 bases, with 14 bases left in between. CDR1 is WNHNN and CDR2 is SYGVQD in the germline V gene (reference sequence). There are 13 residues in the CDR3. The CDR3 is CASNRRATYEQYF. The CDR3 DNA is TGCGCCAGCAACCGCCGGGCGACTTACGAGCAGTACTTC.

V and J are TRBV14 and TRBJ1-6; D unresolved. V lost 5 bases and J 6 bases, leaving 8 bases between the germline ends. The CDR3 loop spans 13 amino acids. Germline CDR1 and CDR2: SGHDN and FVKESK. In DNA form, the CDR3 reads TGTGCCAGCAGCTTTAGCCCTAATTCACCCCTCCACTTT. Translation: CASSFSPNSPLHF.

The CDR3 sequence: CASNLAGSTDTQYF. DNA of the CDR3: TGTGCCAGCAATTTAGCGGGGAGCACAGATACGCAGTATTTT. The chain has TRBV6-5 and TRBJ2-3; 8 positions match TRBD2. The CDR3 contains 14 residues. The germline gives CDR1 MNHEY, CDR2 SVGAGI. Trimming removed 7 bases from V and 0 bases from J; junction bases left unmatched: 3.

This clone was seen only a few times. This chain connects TRBV10-3 to TRBJ1-1, with unresolved D. Per germline, CDR1 ENHRY and CDR2 SYGVKD. CDR3 length: 14 amino acids. The V gene lost 2 bases and the J gene lost 4 bases, with 11 bases spanning the gap. This chain's CDR3 is CAISEVLDGTEAFF. The DNA of the CDR3 is TGTGCCATCAGTGAGGTTTTAGACGGCACTGAAGCTTTCTTT.

The chain joins TRBV25-1 to TRBJ1-2; unclear D gene. Germline values: CDR1 MGHDK, CDR2 SYGVNS. Trimming cost V 1 base and J 4 bases, with 10 bases left between them. This CDR3 contains 14 residues. The CDR3 DNA follows: TGTGCCAGCAGTGAATCAGCCACCTTCTATGGCTACACCTTC. Translation gives CASSESATFYGYTF.

The chain links TRBV28 to TRBJ1-2; 8 positions match TRBD1. V trimming: 5 bases; J trimming: 7 bases; junction bases outside the gene matches: 12. The CDR3 is 15 residues long. Germline values: CDR1 MDHEN, CDR2 SYDVKM. The CDR3 nucleotides are TGTGCCAGCAGTCCATCAGGGGGCCTGGTGAGTGGCTACACCTTC. Its translation is CASSPSGGLVSGYTF.

J is TRBJ1-5 and V is TRBV6-9; no reliable D call. V was trimmed by 4 bases and J by 6 bases, leaving 10 bases between them. From germline, CDR1 is MNHGY and CDR2 SVAAGI. The CDR3 has 13 residues. Here the CDR3 reads CASSSRNRQPQHF. The CDR3 DNA reads as TGTGCCAGCAGTTCCAGGAATCGTCAGCCCCAGCATTTT.

V is TRBV3-1 (or the pseudogene TRBV3-2) and J is TRBJ2-2; 7 bases align to TRBD1. Germline trimming cut 2 bases from V and 7 bases from J; bases unmatched to any gene: 4. In germline, CDR1 is LGHDT, CDR2 YNNKEL (reference sequence). This CDR3 comprises 14 residues. CDR3 loop: CASSQRQGVGELFF. CDR3 nucleotides: TGTGCCAGCAGCCAAAGACAGGGTGTCGGGGAGCTGTTTTTT.

The chain couples TRBV19 to TRBJ2-1; D may match TRBD1 or TRBD2 (6 bases each). Deletions cut 6 bases from V and 0 bases from J, with 12 bases between. The CDR3 runs 15 residues. The germline V gene encodes CDR1 LNHDA and CDR2 SQIVND (reference sequence). For the CDR3, the DNA is TGTGCCAGTAGGGGGGGCAGGAGCTCCTACAATGAGCAGTTCTTC. It is translated as CASRGGRSSYNEQFF.

The chain uses TRBV5-4 and TRBJ1-2, with 7 bases identical to TRBD1. The CDR3 runs to 15 residues. Germline values: CDR1 SGHNT, CDR2 YYREEE (reference sequence). Trimming removed 0 bases from V and 7 bases from J; junction bases left unmatched: 9. The CDR3 sequence: CASSLGTQGFGGYTF. The CDR3 bases are TGTGCCAGCAGCTTGGGCACACAGGGGTTTGGTGGCTACACCTTC.

This rearrangement joins TRBV28 to TRBJ2-7, with 9 nucleotides matching TRBD1. Germline values: CDR1 MDHEN, CDR2 SYDVKM. V was clipped by 4 bases and J by 4 bases; unmatched bases: 8. This CDR3 has 15 amino acids. CDR3 loop: CASSSQQGASYEQYF. The CDR3 coding sequence is TGTGCCAGCAGTTCCCAACAGGGGGCCTCGTACGAGCAGTACTTC.

The CDR3 region has the DNA TGTGCCAGCTCGATAGCTACAGGGAGGATAGAGACCCAGTACTTC. The encoded protein is CASSIATGRIETQYF. The V and J genes are TRBV18 and TRBJ2-5; D tentatively reads TRBD1 or TRBD2 (6 bases each). V was shortened by 6 bases and J by 4 bases, with 18 bases between the two germline ends. Germline V lookup: CDR1 KGHSH, CDR2 LQKENI. This CDR3 has 15 amino acids.

The DNA for the CDR3 is TGTGCCAGCAGTATTATGGGGTATGAGCAGTTCTTC. It codes for CASSIMGYEQFF. The chain joins TRBV27 to TRBJ2-1; D remains unclear. CDR1 and CDR2 from the germline V gene are MNHEY and SMNVEV (reference sequence). V lost 5 bases, J lost 8 bases, and 10 bases lay in between. This CDR3 is built from 12 residues.

The rearrangement uses TRBV6-4 and TRBJ1-5; no clear D. V was clipped by 2 bases and J by 5 bases, with 16 bases between them. The CDR3 totals 16 residues. Germline lookup yields CDR1 MRHNA and CDR2 SNTAGT. CDR3 amino acids: CASSDPPNYYHQPQHF. In nucleotides, the CDR3 is TGTGCCAGCAGTGACCCTCCGAATTATTACCATCAGCCCCAGCATTTT.

The chain is built from TRBV7-3 and TRBJ2-3, with 9 bases that match TRBD2. V gave up 5 bases and J gave up 3 bases; unmatched junction bases: 3. The CDR3 is 14 amino acids. Germline loops: CDR1 SGHTA, CDR2 FQGTGA. The CDR3 spells CASSAGGPTDTQYF. DNA for the CDR3: TGTGCCAGCAGCGCGGGGGGGCCAACAGATACGCAGTATTTT.

The chain is built from TRBV19 and TRBJ1-2; 7 positions match TRBD1. The trim removed 4 bases at V and 4 bases at J, leaving 9 bases unmatched. From germline, CDR1 is LNHDA and CDR2 SQIVND (reference sequence). The CDR3 is made up of 15 amino acids. DNA of the CDR3: TGTGCCAGTAGTACCGCCGGGACAGTCATCTATGGCTACACCTTC. Translated, it gives CASSTAGTVIYGYTF.

The CDR3 region is CASRDRGRGSTEAFF. CDR3 nucleotides: TGTGCCAGCCGGGACAGGGGGCGCGGAAGTACTGAAGCTTTCTTT. This chain uses TRBV6-5 with TRBJ1-1; 12 nucleotides match TRBD1. The ends lost 8 bases at V and 5 bases at J; junction bases unmatched: 9. This CDR3 is built from 15 residues. CDR1 and CDR2 (germline): MNHEY, SVGAGI.

This rearrangement joins TRBV5-1 to TRBJ1-2, with TRBD1 as a possible D gene (5 bases). With 1 base removed from V and 3 bases from J, the gap between germline ends came to 10 bases. Germline CDR1 reads SGHRS; CDR2 reads YFSETQ. There are 14 residues in the CDR3. The CDR3 sequence: CASSLREGYYGYTF. CDR3 sequence (DNA): TGCGCCAGCAGCTTGCGTGAGGGGTACTATGGCTACACCTTC.

The genes are TRBV20-1 and TRBJ1-6; 9 positions match TRBD1. Unmatched junction bases numbered 10, after V lost 3 bases and J lost 10 bases. This CDR3 has 15 amino acids. The germline gives CDR1 DFQATT, CDR2 SNEGSKA (reference sequence). The CDR3 loop reads CSASPQTGGASPLHF. The CDR3 DNA follows: TGCAGTGCTAGTCCCCAGACAGGGGGAGCGTCACCCCTCCACTTT.

The chain recombines TRBV7-2 with TRBJ1-2, with D uncertain. V was trimmed by 1 base and J by 8 bases, leaving 8 bases between them. CDR1 and CDR2 (germline): SGHTA, FQGNSA. This CDR3 is 12 amino acids long. CDR3 in amino acids: CASSLVARGYTF. CDR3 sequence (DNA): TGTGCCAGCAGCTTAGTGGCTAGGGGCTACACCTTC.

This clone was observed a single time. J is TRBJ1-1 and V is TRBV18; D not resolved. There are 13 residues in the CDR3. Germline CDR1 is KGHSH and CDR2 is LQKENI. Trimming took 1 base from V and 1 from J, leaving 4 bases between them. The CDR3 coding sequence is TGTGCCAGCTCACCACAGAGGAACACTGAAGCTTTCTTT. Its translation: CASSPQRNTEAFF.

This clone appeared once. J is TRBJ2-2 and V is TRBV19; no firm D call. The V end lost 6 bases, the J end lost 7 bases, and 18 bases lay between the germline ends. Germline V CDR1 and CDR2: LNHDA, SQIVND (reference sequence). The length of the CDR3 is 15 residues. CDR3 in DNA: TGTGCCAGTAGGGTGAGCAATGAAGGTCTCGGGGAGCTGTTTTTT. Protein sequence: CASRVSNEGLGELFF.

Here the CDR3 reads CASSSPTGGHYEQYF. In DNA, the CDR3 is TGTGCCAGCAGCTCCCCGACAGGGGGTCACTACGAGCAGTACTTC. This chain joins TRBV7-2 and TRBJ2-7; 9 bases are shared with TRBD1. CDR3 length: 15 residues. Germline V gene data show CDR1 as SGHTA and CDR2 as FQGNSA. V was clipped by 4 bases and J by 3 bases; unmatched bases: 7.